This T cell receptor (beta chain) was identified in a study of cytomegalovirus exposure and HLA in healthy donors. This clone is a singleton in its sample. Its antigen is unknown. Both 60 Vbeta primers and 13 Jbeta primers went into the PCR. How the authors handled the data: In a later analysis, of tens of millions of unique beta chains, approximately 10 million appeared in at least two donors. This table comes from immunoSEQ multiplex PCR, and its TCRdb copy is limited to in-frame clones, with some not included. V, J and clone size are taken as reported in that table, and D and trimming were inferred from the DNA itself. Seen here are 160,000 or so clones, approximately 86% observed once, and the top ten hold under 2%. General study findings and limits: The authors later found TCR association rates varying by HLA locus, with DRB1 most and HLA-C fewest. Across donors, sequencing depth was assumed by presence/absence analyses to be roughly uniform.

The germline V gene encodes CDR1 MNHEY and CDR2 SMNVEV (reference sequence). Trimming shortened V by 5 bases and J by 4 bases, and 19 bases separated the two germline ends. The CDR3 consists of 16 residues. The sequenced sample was PBMCs. This TCR came from a woman between 18 and 29 years old in good health and CMV-seronegative. The chain is built from TRBV27 and TRBJ2-3, with D unclear. The CDR3 DNA reads TGTGCCAGCAGTCCAACTAACGTGAGCCCGCCAGATACGCAGTATTTT. As protein: CASSPTNVSPPDTQYF.